Presented here are 7 T cell receptor beta chains from one specimen sequenced in a study of T cells in Graves' hyperthyroidism and ophthalmopathy. RNA transcripts yielded amplified TCR beta CDR3 regions. HTBI primers drove first-round RT-PCR of the TCR CDR3. TCRdb reanalysed the multiplex PCR reads using MiXCR and keeps one entry per CDR3 protein. This sample has about 410,000 distinct CDR3 sequences, with 14% to 15% found just once. Material for sequencing was blood. The source is a man aged 18 to 30 with Graves' ophthalmopathy.

This rearrangement joins TRBV12-3 or TRBV12-4 to TRBJ1-2, with a possible D match to TRBD1 (5 bases). This CDR3 has 13 amino acids. Deletions cut 3 bases from V and 7 bases from J, with 12 bases between. CDR3 amino acids: CASSLGRDRGYTF. The CDR3 DNA sequence: TGTGCCAGCAGTTTGGGACGGGACCGTGGCTACACCTTC.

This clonotype was seen only a few times. This chain links TRBV9 with TRBJ2-2; the match to TRBD1 covers 11 bases. The CDR3 extends over 16 amino acids. Per germline, CDR1 SGDLS and CDR2 YYNGEE. V dropped 4 bases and J dropped 6; count of bases not matched to a gene: 8. Here the CDR3 reads CASSPSGQGAAGELFF. The CDR3 DNA follows: TGTGCCAGCAGCCCGTCCGGACAGGGGGCCGCCGGGGAGCTGTTTTTT. The full variable domain, with the rest looked up from reference TRBV9 and TRBJ2-2, is DSGVTQTPKHLITATGQRVTLRCSPRSGDLSVYWYQQSLDQGLQFLIQYYNGEERAKGNILERFSAQQFPDLHSELNLSSLELGDSALYFCASSPSGQGAAGELFFGEGSRLTVL.

This clonotype occurred many times. This rearrangement joins TRBV6-1 to TRBJ2-7; 7 bases align to TRBD2. The CDR3 loop spans 15 amino acids. The V and J ends lost 5 bases and 2 bases, in that order; junction bases with no gene match: 9. Germline assignment: CDR1 MNHNS and CDR2 SASEGT. CDR3 residues: CASSIKRDPTYEQYF. CDR3 nucleotides: TGTGCCAGCAGTATTAAGCGGGATCCTACCTACGAGCAGTACTTC.

This clonotype was detected many times. The chain has TRBV20-1 and TRBJ2-1, with 8 bases matching TRBD2. This CDR3 spans 14 amino acids. J gave up 4 bases and V 4 bases, and 6 bases lay outside the gene matches. Germline V gives CDR1 DFQATT, CDR2 SNEGSKA (reference sequence). CDR3 sequence reads: CSATRGGPYNEQFF. The CDR3 DNA reads as TGCAGTGCTACTCGCGGGGGGCCGTACAATGAGCAGTTCTTC.

In its sample, this clonotype was seen many times. The V and J genes are TRBV3-1 and TRBJ2-7; D remains ambiguous. From germline, CDR1 is LGHDT and CDR2 YNNKEL (reference sequence). V was clipped by 2 bases and J by 4 bases, with 12 bases between them. This CDR3 contains 14 residues. This CDR3 reads CASSQPGRIYEQYF. The CDR3 DNA is TGTGCCAGCAGCCAACCAGGACGGATATACGAGCAGTACTTC.

The sample holds many counts of this clonotype. The genes are TRBV7-8 and TRBJ1-1; D unclear. The CDR3 runs to 17 residues. V was shortened by 2 bases and J by 11 bases, with 27 bases between the two germline ends. Germline-derived CDR1 and CDR2 are SGHVS and FQNEAQ. CDR3 in amino acids: CASSLTLTPGVTAEAFF. The CDR3 region has the DNA TGTGCCAGCAGCTTAACCCTTACCCCGGGCGTGACCGCCGAGGCTTTCTTT.

Many counts were recorded for this clonotype. J is TRBJ1-5 and V is TRBV6-5; possibly TRBD1 for D (6 bases). The CDR3 length is 15 residues. CDR1 and CDR2 (germline): MNHEY, SVGAGI. The V end was cut by 0 bases, the J end by 9 bases, with 15 bases between. The CDR3 here is CASSYSKTGSVPQHF. Written as DNA, the CDR3 is TGTGCCAGCAGTTACTCGAAGACAGGTTCGGTGCCCCAGCATTTT.